This T cell receptor (beta chain) was identified during a study of T cells in Graves' hyperthyroidism and ophthalmopathy. Germline CDR1 and CDR2: GTSNPN and SVGIG (reference sequence). CDR3 length equals 12 residues. Between the trimmed V and J ends, which lost 7 bases and 4 bases, there was a span of 11 bases. Study-level points and caveats: Blood also carried most thyroid clonotypes expanded above 0.001.

The investigators amplified TCR beta CDR3 regions from RNA transcripts. First-round RT-PCR of the TCR CDR3 relied on the HTBI primer set. MiXCR, applied by TCRdb to the multiplex PCR reads, yields one record per CDR3 protein. The sample yields roughly 660,000 distinct CDR3 sequences, around 16% seen once. The table lists this clonotype with many counts. Its antigen remains unknown. The clonotype comes from a middle-aged man with Graves' hyperthyroidism. This sequence joins TRBV30 and TRBJ1-3, with D possibly matching TRBD1 (5 bases). Sequenced input: blood. CDR3 sequence (DNA): TGTGCCTACCAGGGATCGGGAAACACCATATATTTT. Translating gives CAYQGSGNTIYF.